The entry that follows covers one T cell receptor (beta chain) sequence. No antigen is known for it. This entry is derived from a study of cytomegalovirus exposure and HLA in healthy donors. Overall study: Around 180 million T cells yielded 100 million or so unique TCR beta sequences, as an earlier analysis found. Findings and limits, study-wide: Later analysis demonstrated an association between a missense DCLRE1C variant and TCR beta V- and J-gene trimming. Several of the most significant clusters appeared, in a later analysis, to be linked to common viral pathogens. Some segments of the V type, notably TRBV6-2 and TRBV6-3, were excluded as indistinguishable.

Both 60 Vbeta primers and 13 Jbeta primers went into the PCR. The data were produced by immunoSEQ multiplex PCR, yet TCRdb's version contains in-frame clones alone and is incomplete. The sample has about 180,000 clones; 70% to 85% are singletons. The V gene's germline CDR1 is SGHTA and CDR2 FQGTGA. Unmatched junction bases numbered 0, after V lost 3 bases and J lost 4 bases. The CDR3 extends over 13 amino acids. The V and J genes are TRBV7-3 and TRBJ2-1; 7 positions agree with TRBD1. The sequence derives from a woman aged 60-70 years in good health and CMV-seropositive. The material sequenced was PBMCs. Here the CDR3 reads CASSLGQYNEQFF. For the CDR3, the DNA is TGTGCCAGCAGCTTGGGACAGTACAATGAGCAGTTCTTC.